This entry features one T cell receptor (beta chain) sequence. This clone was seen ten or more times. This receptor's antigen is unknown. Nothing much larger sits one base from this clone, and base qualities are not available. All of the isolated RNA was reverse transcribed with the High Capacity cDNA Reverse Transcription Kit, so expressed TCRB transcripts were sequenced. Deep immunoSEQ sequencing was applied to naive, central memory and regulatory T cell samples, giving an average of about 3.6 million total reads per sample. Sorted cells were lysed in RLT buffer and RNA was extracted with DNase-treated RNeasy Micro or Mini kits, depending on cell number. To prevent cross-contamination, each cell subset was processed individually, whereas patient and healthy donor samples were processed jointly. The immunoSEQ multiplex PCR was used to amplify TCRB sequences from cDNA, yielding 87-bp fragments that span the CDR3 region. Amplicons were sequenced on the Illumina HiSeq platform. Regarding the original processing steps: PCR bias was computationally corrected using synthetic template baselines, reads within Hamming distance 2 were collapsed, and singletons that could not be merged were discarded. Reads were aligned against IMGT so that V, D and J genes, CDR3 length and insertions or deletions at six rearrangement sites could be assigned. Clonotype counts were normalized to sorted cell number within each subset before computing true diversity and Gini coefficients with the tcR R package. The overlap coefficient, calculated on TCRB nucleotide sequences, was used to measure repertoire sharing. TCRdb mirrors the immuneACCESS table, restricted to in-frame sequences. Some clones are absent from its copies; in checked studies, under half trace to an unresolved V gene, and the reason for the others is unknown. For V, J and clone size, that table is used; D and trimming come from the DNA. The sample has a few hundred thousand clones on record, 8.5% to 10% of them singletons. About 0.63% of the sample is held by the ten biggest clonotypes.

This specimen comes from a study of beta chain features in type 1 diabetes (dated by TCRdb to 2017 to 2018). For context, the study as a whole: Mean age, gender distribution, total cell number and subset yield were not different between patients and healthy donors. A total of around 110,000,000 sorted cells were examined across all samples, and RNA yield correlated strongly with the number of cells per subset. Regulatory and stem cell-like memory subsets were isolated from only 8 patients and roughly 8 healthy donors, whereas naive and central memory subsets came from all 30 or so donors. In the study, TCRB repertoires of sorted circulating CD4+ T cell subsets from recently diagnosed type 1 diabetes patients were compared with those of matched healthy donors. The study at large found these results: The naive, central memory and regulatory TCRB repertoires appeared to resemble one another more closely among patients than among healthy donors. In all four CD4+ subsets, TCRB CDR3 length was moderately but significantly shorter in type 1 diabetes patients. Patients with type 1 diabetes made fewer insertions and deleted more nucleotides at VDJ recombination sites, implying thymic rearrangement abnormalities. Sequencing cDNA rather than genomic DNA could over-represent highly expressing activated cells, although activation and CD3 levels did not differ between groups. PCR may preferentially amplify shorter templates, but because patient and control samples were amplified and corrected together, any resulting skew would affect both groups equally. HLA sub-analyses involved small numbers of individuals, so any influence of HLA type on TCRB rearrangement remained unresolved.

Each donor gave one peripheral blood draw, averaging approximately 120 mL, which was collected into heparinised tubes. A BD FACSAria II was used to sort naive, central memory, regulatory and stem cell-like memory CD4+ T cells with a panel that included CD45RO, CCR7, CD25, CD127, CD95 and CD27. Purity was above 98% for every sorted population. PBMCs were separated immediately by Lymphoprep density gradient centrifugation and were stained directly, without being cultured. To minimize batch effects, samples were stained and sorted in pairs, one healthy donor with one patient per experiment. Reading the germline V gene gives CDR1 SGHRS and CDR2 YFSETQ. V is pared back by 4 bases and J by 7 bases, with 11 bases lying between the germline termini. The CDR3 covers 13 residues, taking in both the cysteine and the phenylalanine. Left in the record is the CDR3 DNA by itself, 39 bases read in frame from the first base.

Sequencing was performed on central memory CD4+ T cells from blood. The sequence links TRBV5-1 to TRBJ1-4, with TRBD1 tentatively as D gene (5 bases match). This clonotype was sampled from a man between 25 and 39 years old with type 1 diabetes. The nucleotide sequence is TGCGCCAGCAGCGATGACAGCTTTGAAAAACTGTTTTTT. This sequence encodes CASSDDSFEKLFF.